This T cell receptor beta chain appears in the sequencing data of a study of CD8+ T cells in alopecia areata. Overall study findings and caveats: Scalp repertoires also include resident alphabeta T cells from normal skin. Among the top 100, expanded CD8+ clones were significantly decreased by tofacitinib, as was scalp clonality. Uncertainty remains about how baseline CD8+ expansion links to response, with one nonresponder.

Treatment meaning: oral pan-JAK inhibitor, 5-10 mg twice daily. With regard to this clone: What it binds is unknown.

The sequencing template was cDNA reverse transcribed from extracted RNA. Using immunoSEQ multiplex PCR, the repertoire was profiled, and TCRdb retains in-frame clones only, with some absent. The profile shows about 150,000 clones, 45% to 65% of them singletons. The input for sequencing was CD8+ T cells sorted from blood, taken at week 4, from a patient treated with tofacitinib. The receptor was derived from a human donor with alopecia areata.

The CDR3 loop is CASSLVNGNTEAFF. The DNA of the CDR3 is TGTGCCAGCAGCTTAGTTAATGGGAACACTGAAGCTTTCTTT. The chain joins TRBV7-2 to TRBJ1-1; D is uncertain. The V gene lost 1 base and the J gene lost 1 base, with 7 bases spanning the gap. The CDR3 contains 14 residues. In germline, CDR1 is SGHTA, CDR2 FQGNSA. Based on the CDR3 plus reference TRBV7-2 and TRBJ1-1, the full variable domain is GAGVSQSPSNKVTEKGKDVELRCDPISGHTALYWYRQSLGQGLEFLIYFQGNSAPDKSGLPSDRFSAERTGGSVSTLTIQRTQQEDSAVYLCASSLVNGNTEAFFGQGTRLTVV.